The 28 T cell receptor beta chains given below trace back to one sample, sequenced in a study of blood T cell repertoires in COVID-19. The table came from immunoSEQ multiplex PCR; TCRdb's copy has only in-frame clones and leaves some out. The sample contains more than 80,000 clones, approximately 86% of which appear only once. The sample taken for sequencing was peripheral blood. The receptors originated from an elderly man with acute or convalescent COVID-19.

The V call is TRBV6-5, the J call TRBJ1-5; D is uncertain. Germline values: CDR1 MNHEY, CDR2 SVGAGI. The CDR3 has 13 residues. V was trimmed by 2 bases and J by 9 bases, leaving 11 bases between them. The CDR3 DNA reads TGTGCCAGCAGTTACGAGGGCGGTCTGCCCCAGCATTTT. Translating gives CASSYEGGLPQHF.

This chain connects TRBV28 to TRBJ2-7; 7 bases fit TRBD2. The CDR3 loop spans 16 amino acids. V was clipped by 6 bases and J by 6 bases; unmatched bases: 17. CDR1 is MDHEN and CDR2 is SYDVKM in the germline V gene. Here the CDR3 reads CASRNPGGWSGSEQYF. The DNA of the CDR3 is TGTGCCAGCAGAAATCCGGGAGGCTGGAGCGGCAGCGAGCAGTACTTC.

The chain couples TRBV7-8 to TRBJ2-3, with TRBD2 matching over 13 bases. This CDR3 is 16 amino acids long. CDR1 SGHVS and CDR2 FQNEAQ come from the germline V gene. The ends lost 5 bases at V and 4 bases at J; junction bases unmatched: 6. CDR3 nucleotides: TGTGCCAGCAGCCCTCGGACTAGCGGGAGCTCAGATACGCAGTATTTT. It encodes CASSPRTSGSSDTQYF.

This chain connects TRBV5-8 to TRBJ2-1; TRBD2 aligns across 7 bases. With 2 bases clipped from V and 7 bases from J, the junction kept 9 bases outside the gene matches. The germline V gene has CDR1 SGHTS and CDR2 YDEGEE. The CDR3 is 15 residues long. CDR3 nucleotide sequence: TGTGCCAGCAGCTTAGGGACTATCACCGGGAATGAGCAGTTCTTC. It encodes CASSLGTITGNEQFF.

This chain uses TRBV7-8 with TRBJ2-5, with D possibly matching TRBD2 (6 bases). CDR3 size: 12 residues. The germline V gene encodes CDR1 SGHVS and CDR2 FQNEAQ. Trimming removed 6 bases at V and 4 bases at J, with 9 bases between. CDR3 in amino acids: CASSPGVETQYF. CDR3 nucleotide sequence: TGTGCCAGCAGTCCGGGGGTAGAGACCCAGTACTTC.

J is TRBJ2-6 and V is TRBV7-6; a weak D match, TRBD2 (5 bases). Trimming removed 0 bases from V and 4 bases from J, with 13 bases in between. This CDR3 region has 17 residues. In germline, CDR1 is SGHVS, CDR2 FNYEAQ. CDR3 loop: CASSLAAGGGGANVLTF. The DNA for the CDR3 is TGTGCCAGCAGCTTAGCGGCGGGCGGCGGAGGGGCCAACGTCCTGACTTTC.

Of note for this clone: A read error may account for a junction end that differs from germline. The chain uses TRBV19 and TRBJ2-7, with TRBD1 matching 9 bases. This CDR3 has 14 amino acids. Germline V CDR1 and CDR2: LNHDA, SQIVND (reference sequence). As DNA, the CDR3 is TGTGCCAGTAGGGGACAGGGCGGCTCCCACGAGCAGTACTTC. It yields the protein CASRGQGGSHEQYF. Using reference TRBV19 and TRBJ2-7 for the parts outside the CDR3, the full variable domain is DGGITQSPKYLFRKEGQNVTLSCEQNLNHDAMYWYRQDPGQGLRLIYYSQIVNDFQKGDIAEGYSVSREKKESFPLTVTSAQKNPTAFYLCASRGQGGSHEQYFGPGTRLTVT.

The V gene is TRBV19, the J gene TRBJ1-1; D may be TRBD1 (6 bases). Trimming left V 8 bases short and J 1 base short, with 17 bases between. Germline V CDR1 and CDR2: LNHDA, SQIVND (reference sequence). The CDR3 is 15 amino acids. The CDR3 DNA is TGTGCCAGTTTAAGTCCGGACAGCCAGAACACTGAAGCTTTCTTT. It specifies CASLSPDSQNTEAFF.

V gene TRBV6-1 combines with J gene TRBJ1-5; possibly TRBD1 for D (6 bases). Germline lookup yields CDR1 MNHNS and CDR2 SASEGT. The CDR3 contains 14 residues. V lost 3 bases and J 7 bases, leaving 13 bases between the germline ends. This CDR3 reads CASSDLGAWQPQHF. The CDR3 nucleotides read TGTGCCAGCAGTGATCTGGGGGCATGGCAGCCCCAGCATTTT.

The chain carries TRBV4-3 and TRBJ2-1; the D is unclear. The V gene lost 0 bases and the J gene lost 7 bases, with 10 bases spanning the gap. CDR1 is LGHNA and CDR2 is YSLEER in the germline V gene. The CDR3 consists of 14 residues. The CDR3 DNA follows: TGCGCCAGCAGCCAAGATCTGTCCCTGAATGAGCAGTTCTTC. Translating it yields CASSQDLSLNEQFF.

The chain carries TRBV28 and TRBJ2-2; possible D gene TRBD1, 6 bases. The CDR3 covers 14 residues. Trimming removed 7 bases at V and 0 bases at J, with 9 bases between. Germline V lookup: CDR1 MDHEN, CDR2 SYDVKM. The CDR3 DNA is TGTGCCAGCATAAAGGGGGCGAACACCGGGGAGCTGTTTTTT. Translation: CASIKGANTGELFF.

The rearrangement joins TRBV28 to TRBJ1-2; a possible D gene is TRBD1 (5 bases). CDR3 length: 12 amino acids. Per the germline V gene, CDR1 is MDHEN and CDR2 is SYDVKM. The ends were cut back, 3 bases at V and 7 bases at J, with 9 bases in the middle. The CDR3 coding sequence is TGTGCCAGCAGTTTGGGGCAGGGTGGCTACACCTTC. It yields the protein CASSLGQGGYTF.

V gene TRBV4-3 combines with J gene TRBJ2-4; TRBD1 is a possible D gene (5 bases). The germline CDR1 and CDR2 sequences are LGHNA and YSLEER. Trimming stripped 1 base from V and 9 bases from J, with 13 bases between. The CDR3 length is 14 residues. The CDR3 nucleotides read TGCGCCAGCAGCCAAGGGGCAGCAGGGTCCATTCAGTACTTC. Its translation: CASSQGAAGSIQYF.

V gene TRBV29-1 combines with J gene TRBJ2-5, with 8 bases lining up with TRBD1. The J segment lost 5 bases and the V segment lost 4 bases, leaving 9 bases of the junction unmatched. Germline V gene data show CDR1 as SQVTM and CDR2 as ANQGSEA. The CDR3 is 14 residues long. This CDR3 is CSVGSDRARETQYF. The CDR3 coding sequence is TGCAGCGTTGGGTCGGACAGGGCTAGGGAGACCCAGTACTTC.

The chain carries TRBV6-2 or TRBV6-3 and TRBJ2-5, with D possibly TRBD2 on 5 matching bases. Germline values: CDR1 MNHEY, CDR2 SVGEGT. The CDR3 spans 17 residues. The V gene lost 2 bases and the J gene lost 5 bases, with 21 bases spanning the gap. DNA of the CDR3: TGTGCCAGCAGTTACAGTCAGCGGTCCCGCGGCAAGGAGACCCAGTACTTC. This codes for CASSYSQRSRGKETQYF.

For this clone: Within the sample, other DNA sequences also encode this same CDR3. The rearrangement joins TRBV7-2 to TRBJ2-1, with 10 bases identical to TRBD2. Unmatched junction bases numbered 8, after V lost 5 bases and J lost 7 bases. The germline V gene has CDR1 SGHTA and CDR2 FQGNSA. This CDR3 has 15 amino acids. CDR3 coding DNA: TGTGCCAGCAGCACAAGACTAGCGGGTGCGAATGAGCAGTTCTTC. Protein: CASSTRLAGANEQFF.

The CDR3, as DNA: TGTGCCAGCAGCCCTCAGGGGACCAGACAGCCCCAGCATTTT. The encoded protein is CASSPQGTRQPQHF. The chain recombines TRBV7-2 with TRBJ1-5; a possible D gene is TRBD1 (6 bases). The CDR3 covers 14 residues. Deletions cut 5 bases from V and 7 bases from J, with 15 bases between. The germline gives CDR1 SGHTA, CDR2 FQGNSA.

The V gene is TRBV7-6, the J gene TRBJ1-4, with no clear D. V lost 5 bases and J 6 bases, leaving 16 bases between the germline ends. Germline assignment: CDR1 SGHVS and CDR2 FNYEAQ. This CDR3 spans 15 amino acids. CDR3 nucleotides: TGTGCCAGCAGCCCAACCGGTAGGAGGGATGAAAAACTGTTTTTT. It yields the protein CASSPTGRRDEKLFF.

The chain recombines TRBV3-1 (or the pseudogene TRBV3-2) with TRBJ2-7; D is possibly TRBD2 (5 bases). The V end lost 1 base, the J end lost 6 bases, and 10 bases lay between the germline ends. In germline, CDR1 is LGHDT, CDR2 YNNKEL (reference sequence). The CDR3 length is 13 residues. This CDR3 reads CASSQVRDLEQYF. The CDR3 DNA reads TGTGCCAGCAGCCAAGTGAGGGATCTCGAGCAGTACTTC.

The rearrangement joins TRBV19 to TRBJ2-1, with 7 positions matching TRBD2. The V segment lost 2 bases and the J segment 7 bases; nucleotides outside the gene matches: 17. The CDR3 is 18 amino acids. Germline V gene lookup returns CDR1 LNHDA and CDR2 SQIVND (reference sequence). CDR3: CASSIRGGSKRDTNEQFF. The DNA of the CDR3 is TGTGCCAGTAGTATAAGAGGAGGAAGCAAGCGGGATACTAATGAGCAGTTCTTC.

This sequence joins TRBV7-3 and TRBJ2-3, with unresolved D. The V and J ends lost 5 bases and 4 bases respectively, with 16 bases between them. The CDR3 extends over 15 amino acids. The germline V gene has CDR1 SGHTA and CDR2 FQGTGA. The CDR3 is CASSTGSLLSDTQYF. Here the CDR3 DNA reads TGTGCCAGCAGCACCGGGTCCCTCCTCTCAGATACGCAGTATTTT.

The chain joins TRBV5-4 to TRBJ2-1, with TRBD2 identical over 9 bases. Per germline, CDR1 SGHNT and CDR2 YYREEE (reference sequence). The V gene end was trimmed by 0 bases and the J gene end by 0 bases; junction bases not matched to a gene: 1. CDR3 length: 16 residues. The chain's CDR3 is CASSLGGRGSYNEQFF. DNA for the CDR3: TGTGCCAGCAGCTTGGGCGGGAGGGGCTCCTACAATGAGCAGTTCTTC.

This clone has more than one count but fewer than ten. The gene calls are TRBV6-6 and TRBJ2-1; D not certain. The CDR3 extends over 13 amino acids. Between the trimmed V and J ends, which lost 2 bases and 8 bases, there was a span of 10 bases. CDR1 and CDR2 from the germline V gene are MNHNY and SVGAGI (reference sequence). The CDR3 DNA sequence: TGTGCCAGCAGTTACGACCAGAGGCATGAGCAGTTCTTC. Its protein product is CASSYDQRHEQFF.

This clone was seen once. The chain uses TRBV5-6 and TRBJ1-2; D may be TRBD1 (5 bases). Looked up from germline, CDR1 is SGHDT and CDR2 is YYEEEE. The CDR3 runs to 14 residues. With 2 bases removed from V and 4 bases from J, the gap between germline ends came to 12 bases. As DNA, the CDR3 is TGTGCCAGCAGCTTAGAGTCAGGGCCCTATGGCTACACCTTC. Translating it yields CASSLESGPYGYTF.

This clone was recorded only once. V and J are TRBV28 and TRBJ1-6; TRBD1 matches at 10 bases. The CDR3 is made up of 15 amino acids. CDR1 and CDR2 (germline): MDHEN, SYDVKM. V shed 5 bases, J shed 13 bases, and the junction held 11 bases outside the gene matches. The CDR3, as DNA: TGTGCCAGCAGTCCAAGGACAGGGGGACTTCTTCCCCTCCACTTT. Protein product: CASSPRTGGLLPLHF.

The chain uses TRBV10-3 and TRBJ2-3; a weak D match, TRBD2 (5 bases). CDR1 is ENHRY and CDR2 is SYGVKD in the germline V gene. V lost 2 bases and J 1 base, leaving 7 bases between the germline ends. This CDR3 region has 14 residues. In DNA, the CDR3 is TGTGCCATCAGTGAGACTAGGGGCACAGATACGCAGTATTTT. Translation gives CAISETRGTDTQYF.

The chain is built from TRBV11-3 and TRBJ2-1, with 10 bases aligning to TRBD1. The germline gives CDR1 SGHNT, CDR2 YENEEA. This CDR3 is built from 15 residues. The trim removed 0 bases at V and 12 bases at J, leaving 8 bases unmatched. The CDR3 DNA reads as TGTGCCAGCAGCTTAGATGCGACAGGGGGCGGGGGGCAGTTCTTC. This codes for CASSLDATGGGGQFF.

The rearrangement uses TRBV28 and TRBJ2-2; D may be TRBD2 (7 bases). Germline CDR1 and CDR2: MDHEN and SYDVKM. V shed 3 bases and J shed 1 base, with 21 bases lying between them. The CDR3 consists of 19 residues. CDR3 loop: CASSFRGGSLALNTGELFF. CDR3 in DNA: TGTGCCAGCAGTTTCAGGGGCGGTTCACTAGCGCTGAACACCGGGGAGCTGTTTTTT.